This TCR beta chain was recovered during a study of regulatory T cells in long-lasting Graves disease. Study-wide results and limits: Newly diagnosed patients shared around 910 public clonotypes; persistent patients shared around 2,800. Persistent disease was associated with favored TRBV28 usage and with favored use of TRBJ1-2 and TRBJ2-5.

iRepertoire HTBI primers and Arm-PCR of CDR3 regions built TCR beta libraries. From the multiplex PCR reads, TCRdb called clonotypes with MiXCR, one entry per CDR3 protein. In the table there are more than 300,000 distinct CDR3 sequences, roughly 16% of which are singletons. This clonotype came up many times. The antigen remains unidentified. The junction departs from germline at one end; a sequencing error may be responsible. This CDR3 region has 11 residues. Per the germline V gene, CDR1 is SGHRS and CDR2 is YFSETQ. Time point in this sample: newly diagnosed GD, antithyroid drugs for less than 3 months. The TCR library was made from RNA that had been extracted from PBMCs in TRIzol. Separately, the same data were catalogued under a study of T cells in Graves' hyperthyroidism and ophthalmopathy.

This TCR came from a woman aged 18-35 years with Graves disease. This sequence joins TRBV5-1 and TRBJ1-2; unclear D gene. The source material was peripheral blood mononuclear cells (PBMCs), sampled at new diagnosis, from a patient treated with antithyroid drugs. CDR3 residues: CASSPGYGYTF. CDR3 bases: TGTGCCAGCAGCCCTGGCTATGGCTACACCTTC.